This record concerns one T cell receptor (beta chain) sequence. This sample was taken from a study of beta chain features in type 1 diabetes. Study-level information: The study examined around 99,000,000 sorted cells across all samples.

Sequenced material consisted of expressed TCRB transcripts (all of the isolated RNA was reverse transcribed). Mean yield for stem cell-like memory T cell samples was about a million reads. The method was immunoSEQ multiplex PCR; TCRdb's version includes in-frame clones alone and lacks a portion of them. The top ten clones hold 0.46% of a sample with about 16,000 clones, approximately 55% of them seen once. The receptor's source is a woman aged 18-35 years in good health. The sample comprised stem cell memory CD4+ T cells from blood.

The CDR3, as DNA: TGCGCCAGCAGCTTTAAGGGGTCTCTAACCTACGAGCAGTACTTC. It encodes CASSFKGSLTYEQYF. The rearrangement uses TRBV5-1 and TRBJ2-7; possible D gene TRBD1, 5 bases. The V end lost 2 bases, the J end lost 2 bases, and 14 bases lay between the germline ends. CDR1 is SGHRS and CDR2 is YFSETQ in the germline V gene. The CDR3 covers 15 residues.